The clone carrying this T cell receptor (beta chain) has only a few counts. Its antigen is undetermined. A read error may account for a junction end that differs from germline. Time point denoted: sample taken at primary tumor resection. Frozen PBMC, nontumor lung or tumor provided whole RNA, which was sequenced unsorted. Germline CDR1 and CDR2: SGHRS and YFSETQ. The CDR3 is made up of 15 amino acids. Each TCR cDNA molecule bore a unique molecular identifier. TCRdb re-analysed the 5' RACE reads in MiXCR, keeping a single row per CDR3 protein. Among roughly 40,000 distinct CDR3 sequences listed, almost 7% were seen once. The data were obtained in a study of spatial heterogeneity in lung cancer. Study summary: As counted in raw reads, each unique TCR and UMI combination appeared more than ten times on average.

Whole-study findings and limits: The study found ubiquitous expanded tumor TCRs in blood more at resection than follow-up.

Source: PBMCs, taken at surgery. This sequence originates from a female donor with early-stage non-small cell lung cancer. This sequence joins TRBV5-1 and TRBJ2-6, with TRBD1 matching over 7 bases. The CDR3 here is CASSATGNGTNVLTF. The CDR3 nucleotides read TGCGCCAGCAGCGCGACAGGGAATGGGACCAACGTCCTGACTTTC.